This T cell receptor beta chain was retrieved from a study of T cells in Graves' hyperthyroidism and ophthalmopathy. Study results and caveats: Most expanded thyroid clonotypes above 0.001 recurred in blood. Stable hyperthyroidism was separated from ophthalmopathy by a model based on 13 V-J features. Ophthalmopathy, which appeared later, was predicted by the model a median 6.5 months before onset.

On this clonotype: Its antigen is still unknown.

Patients showing uncontrolled infection, other autoimmune disease, pregnancy or lactation were ineligible. RNA transcripts yielded amplified TCR beta CDR3 regions. TCR CDR3 underwent first-round RT-PCR with the HTBI primer set. TCRdb passed the multiplex PCR reads through MiXCR, listing each CDR3 protein once. The sample has more than 500,000 distinct CDR3 sequences; 46% are singletons. This receptor was identified in an adult woman with Graves' disease, either hyperthyroidism or ophthalmopathy (not recorded which). The sample consisted of peripheral blood or thyroid tissue (not recorded which).

The CDR3 loop reads CASGRTGPYTF. For the CDR3, the DNA is TGTGCCAGCGGTAGGACAGGGCCCTACACCTTC. This rearrangement joins TRBV2 to TRBJ1-2; 8 bases fit TRBD1. CDR3 length equals 11 residues. With 8 bases clipped from V and 10 bases from J, the junction kept 6 bases outside the gene matches. The V gene's germline CDR1 is SNHLY and CDR2 FYNNEI.